The clone carrying this TCR beta chain has only one observation. Its cognate antigen is unknown. Within the sample, other DNA sequences also encode this same CDR3. The source of the sample is a study of shared clonotypes between healthy human individuals. The CDR3 contains 14 residues. The germline V and J ends were trimmed by 3 bases and 2 bases, with 8 bases remaining between them. CDR1 MDHEN and CDR2 SYDVKM come from the germline V gene. It was CD45RO-negative cells, positively selected for CCR7, that made up naive CD8 cells, with terminally differentiated effector memory CD45RA+ cells excluded. The repertoire was sequenced with immunoSEQ multiplex PCR; TCRdb's copy has only in-frame clones and lacks some. The sample carries around 2,000,000 clones, about 95% recorded once. Study-wide points: It was anticipated that sequencing depth would influence how many clonotypes donors shared.

Source material: naive CD8+ T cells sorted from blood. This receptor was obtained from a man aged 18 to 30 in good health. The V call is TRBV28, the J call TRBJ1-5, with a possible D match to TRBD1 (5 bases). DNA for the CDR3: TGTGCCAGCAGTTTCCGGGGGGGCAATCAGCCCCAGCATTTT. Encoded protein: CASSFRGGNQPQHF.